A single T cell receptor beta chain is shown here with its context. Sequencing was performed with immunoSEQ multiplex PCR; in TCRdb, only in-frame clones are kept and a portion is missing. The table lists about 400,000 clones, roughly 90% of them singletons. The data belong to a study of blood T cell repertoires in COVID-19. Looking at the study overall: COVID-19 samples from acute and convalescent phases originated in the United States, Italy and Spain. Sources were T cells, B-cell-depleted T cells, or PBMCs; the material itself was cDNA or gDNA.

This sequence originates from a man in his forties with acute or convalescent COVID-19. The sequencing sample was made of peripheral blood.

Here the CDR3 reads CASSQEWIAGVKTQYF. CDR3 sequence (DNA): TGTGCCAGCAGCCAAGAGTGGATAGCGGGAGTCAAGACCCAGTACTTC. The chain links TRBV14 to TRBJ2-5; TRBD2 matches 9 bases. CDR3 length equals 16 residues. J lost 6 bases, V lost 0 bases, and 8 bases had no gene match. CDR1 is SGHDN, CDR2 FVKESK, per germline.